This T cell receptor beta chain was identified during a study of immune heterogeneity within non-small cell lung tumors. Study context: It was found that the tumors were a handful of squamous cell carcinomas, over nine non-squamous carcinomas and 1 not otherwise specified. Notes on the study in general: There were identical dominant CDR3 beta clonotypes recurring across tumor sites within a patient, together with site-unique high-frequency clones.

The starting template was genomic DNA from bulk tumor, about 600 ng per sample. Several spatially distant biopsies were obtained per primary tumor intraoperatively. Samples came from untreated patients having curative surgery for newly diagnosed non-small cell lung cancer. Only a few counts were recorded for this clonotype. Its antigen is unknown. With 0 bases removed from V and 6 bases from J, the gap between germline ends came to 18 bases. CDR3 length: 16 residues. CDR1 and CDR2 (germline): SGDLS, YYNGEE. A multiplex PCR containing 32 V primers and 13 J primers was used to amplify TCR beta CDR3. Via MiXCR, TCRdb re-called the multiplex PCR reads, giving one row per CDR3 protein. The sample lists 15,000 or so distinct CDR3 sequences, 25% to 35% occurring once.

The sequence was collected from a middle-aged man with non-small cell lung cancer. V is TRBV9 and J is TRBJ1-1; the D gene is possibly TRBD1 (6 bases). Input material: lung tumor tissue. CDR3 bases: TGTGCCAGCAGCGTAGGGGGGGGGCGGGGGAGCCCTGAAGCTTTCTTT. This encodes CASSVGGGRGSPEAFF. Variable domain in full (rest from reference TRBV9 and TRBJ1-1): DSGVTQTPKHLITATGQRVTLRCSPRSGDLSVYWYQQSLDQGLQFLIQYYNGEERAKGNILERFSAQQFPDLHSELNLSSLELGDSALYFCASSVGGGRGSPEAFFGQGTRLTVV.